What follows are 9 T cell receptor beta chains derived from one specimen sequenced in a study of human T cells and chemical hapten exposure. Time point in this sample: patch test 3, about 24 weeks after DPC sensitization. Noted treatment: therapeutic diphenylcyclopropenone sensitization with weekly scalp DPC. TCRdb ran MiXCR on the RACE reads and lists one entry per CDR3 protein. The sample has 150,000 to 200,000 distinct CDR3 sequences, roughly 25% seen once. The sequencing here drew on whole blood, taken in connection with sensitization to the hapten diphenylcyclopropenone (DPC). The receptors come from a young woman with alopecia areata. Some clones in this sample may be carry-over from other donors' samples.

The chain is built from TRBV6-2 or TRBV6-3 and TRBJ2-1; TRBD2 agrees at 7 bases. Trimming at V came to 0 bases and at J to 9 bases, leaving 17 bases not matched to a gene. The CDR3 covers 18 residues. Germline CDR1 MNHEY, CDR2 SVGEGT. As DNA, the CDR3 is TGTGCCAGCAGTTACTCGATCCAAGCGGCGGGAGAGTCTGGTGAGCAGTTCTTC. Protein product: CASSYSIQAAGESGEQFF.

The chain joins TRBV9 to TRBJ2-5, with 9 bases fitting TRBD2. CDR1 and CDR2 from the germline V gene are SGDLS and YYNGEE. CDR3 length: 15 residues. V lost 0 bases and J lost 5; bases outside the gene matches: 5. The CDR3 DNA reads TGTGCCAGCAGCGTAGGCGGGGGGGCCCGTGAGACCCAGTACTTC. It codes for CASSVGGGARETQYF.

V usage is TRBV7-2 and J usage is TRBJ1-3; D not certain. Germline V gene lookup returns CDR1 SGHTA and CDR2 FQGNSA. V lost 7 bases, J lost 2 bases, and 12 bases lay in between. The CDR3 extends over 14 amino acids. Written as DNA, the CDR3 is TGTGCCAGCACTATAGTAGGACCTGGAAACACCATATATTTT. Its translation: CASTIVGPGNTIYF.

The genes are TRBV20-1 and TRBJ2-4, with a tentative D call TRBD2 (5 bases). From germline, CDR1 is DFQATT and CDR2 SNEGSKA (reference sequence). The CDR3 runs to 14 residues. V was pared by 6 bases and J by 0 bases, with 12 bases between. In DNA, the CDR3 is TGCAGTGCCCCTCGGGGTCTAGCCAAAAACATTCAGTACTTC. This gives the protein CSAPRGLAKNIQYF.

This chain links TRBV4-3 with TRBJ2-3; 9 bases align to TRBD2. This CDR3 has 17 amino acids. CDR1 is LGHNA, CDR2 YSLEER, per germline. Unmatched junction bases numbered 9, after V lost 0 bases and J lost 5 bases. The CDR3 DNA follows: TGCGCCAGCAGCCAAGATTTTAATAGCGGGAGTTTAGATACGCAGTATTTT. It codes for CASSQDFNSGSLDTQYF.

This chain connects TRBV4-3 to TRBJ2-7, with 9 nucleotides matching TRBD2. Germline CDR1 LGHNA, CDR2 YSLEER. The trim removed 0 bases at V and 5 bases at J, leaving 5 bases unmatched. The CDR3 spans 15 residues. As DNA, the CDR3 is TGCGCCAGCAGCCAAGACGGGGCGGGAGGGGACGAGCAGTACTTC. Residues: CASSQDGAGGDEQYF.

This rearrangement joins TRBV29-1 to TRBJ2-1, with D perhaps TRBD1 (6 bases). This CDR3 has 21 amino acids. V was pared by 3 bases and J by 1 base, with 31 bases between. Germline CDR1 is SQVTM and CDR2 is ANQGSEA. The CDR3 nucleotides are TGCAGCGTTGATAAGAGGGGAGACAGGTTCACACTCGCGAGTTCCTACAATGAGCAGTTCTTC. Translated: CSVDKRGDRFTLASSYNEQFF.

V usage is TRBV20-1 and J usage is TRBJ2-1, with 7 nucleotides matching TRBD2. V dropped 0 bases and J dropped 7; count of bases not matched to a gene: 12. Per germline, CDR1 DFQATT and CDR2 SNEGSKA (reference sequence). This CDR3 has 16 amino acids. The CDR3 bases are TGCAGTGCTAGAGATGAGGGCACTAGCGTGGGTAATGAGCAGTTCTTC. Protein product: CSARDEGTSVGNEQFF.

Only a few counts were recorded for this clonotype. The chain joins TRBV2 to TRBJ2-2; D is undetermined. The CDR3 loop spans 12 amino acids. V lost 5 bases and J lost 6, with 7 bases in between. CDR1 is SNHLY, CDR2 FYNNEI, per germline. This CDR3 reads CASSIGSGELFF. In DNA form, the CDR3 reads TGTGCCAGCAGTATAGGATCCGGGGAGCTGTTTTTT.